This T cell receptor (beta chain) was observed in a study of blood T cell repertoires in COVID-19. About the study: Sites across the United States, Italy and Spain contributed samples from acute and convalescent COVID-19. T cells, B-cell-depleted T cells, or PBMCs supplied cDNA or gDNA.

The germline gives CDR1 SNHLY, CDR2 FYNNEI. There are 15 residues in the CDR3. V shed 7 bases and J shed 3 bases, with 15 bases lying between them. In the source study's methods: Amplification with reference gene primers provided the estimates of nucleated cell counts. The repertoire was sequenced with immunoSEQ multiplex PCR; TCRdb's copy has only in-frame clones and lacks some. Clone size and V and J calls were adopted from that table, with D and trimming inferred from the DNA. The top ten hold about 4% of the sample, which has 15,000 to 20,000 clones, 90% to 95% seen once. The chain carries TRBV2 and TRBJ1-4; maybe TRBD1 (6 bases). Sequences were obtained from peripheral blood. The TCR was taken from a woman aged 45-65 years with active COVID-19. The DNA of the CDR3 is TGTGCCAGCACCGGAACCACAGGGCCTAATGAAAAACTGTTTTTT. As protein: CASTGTTGPNEKLFF.